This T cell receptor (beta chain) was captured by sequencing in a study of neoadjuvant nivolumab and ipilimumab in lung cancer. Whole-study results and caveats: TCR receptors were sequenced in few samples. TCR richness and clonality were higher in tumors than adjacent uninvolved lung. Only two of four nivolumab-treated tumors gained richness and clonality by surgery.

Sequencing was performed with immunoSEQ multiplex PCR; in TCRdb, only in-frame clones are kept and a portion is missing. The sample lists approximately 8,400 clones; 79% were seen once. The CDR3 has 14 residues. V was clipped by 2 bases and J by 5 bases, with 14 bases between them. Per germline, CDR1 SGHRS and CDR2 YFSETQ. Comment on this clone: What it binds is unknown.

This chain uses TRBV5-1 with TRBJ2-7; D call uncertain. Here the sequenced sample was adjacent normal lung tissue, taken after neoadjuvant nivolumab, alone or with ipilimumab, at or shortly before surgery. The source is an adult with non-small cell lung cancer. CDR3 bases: TGCGCCAGCAGCTTTAGGTATAGTGGCGACGAGCAGTACTTC. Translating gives CASSFRYSGDEQYF.